This is a list of T cell receptor beta chains from one sample in a study of CD8 T cells in ankylosing spondylitis. TCRdb independently ran MiXCR on the 5' RACE reads; one entry per CDR3 protein. This sample has about 240,000 distinct CDR3 sequences, with approximately 9% found just once. The sequenced material came from blood, either unsorted or a sorted T cell fraction (not recorded which). These receptor sequences come from a male donor with ankylosing spondylitis or in good health (not recorded which). CDR3s leave out the opening cysteine and the closing phenylalanine or tryptophan.

J gene: TRBJ1-2; V gene: TRBV20-1; CDR3 protein: SAPDGTNYGYT
J gene: TRBJ1-2; V gene: TRBV18; CDR3 protein: ASSQSHQGNYGYT
J gene: TRBJ2-1; V gene: TRBV20-1; CDR3 protein: SARDSIAPNEQF
J gene: TRBJ1-1; V gene: TRBV7-9; CDR3 protein: ASSSSRGLTEAF
J gene: TRBJ2-1; V gene: TRBV18; CDR3 protein: ASSPNPGPLDEQF
J gene: TRBJ2-5; V gene: TRBV10-3; CDR3 protein: AISDRTKIQETQY
J gene: TRBJ1-1; V gene: TRBV5-1; CDR3 protein: ASSYTGTAEAF
J gene: TRBJ1-5; V gene: TRBV7-2; CDR3 protein: ASSFTDSNQPQH
J gene: TRBJ2-7; V gene: TRBV29-1; CDR3 protein: SGRDTRYEQY
J gene: TRBJ2-1; V gene: TRBV3-1; CDR3 protein: ASSQDPFNLGEQF
J gene: TRBJ1-1; V gene: TRBV11-2; CDR3 protein: ASSFIGGNTEAF
J gene: TRBJ2-1; V gene: TRBV6-2/TRBV6-3; CDR3 protein: ASSYGGGVAENEQF
J gene: TRBJ2-2; V gene: TRBV6-1; CDR3 protein: ASSDRLAGYTGELF
J gene: TRBJ2-5; V gene: TRBV5-1; CDR3 protein: ASSPAGEETQY
J gene: TRBJ2-1; V gene: TRBV7-2; CDR3 protein: ASSPGGIDNEQF
J gene: TRBJ2-4; V gene: TRBV5-1; CDR3 protein: ASSYGTGEAKNIQY
J gene: TRBJ1-2; V gene: TRBV7-9; CDR3 protein: ASSLVGGQGNYGYT
J gene: TRBJ2-7; V gene: TRBV10-2; CDR3 protein: ASLGTSGRRGYEQY
J gene: TRBJ2-1; V gene: TRBV29-1; CDR3 protein: SVASPGDNEQF
J gene: TRBJ2-7; V gene: TRBV13; CDR3 protein: ASSFGREQY
J gene: TRBJ1-2; V gene: TRBV18; CDR3 protein: ASSPGMTGNSYGYT
J gene: TRBJ2-1; V gene: TRBV12-3/TRBV12-4; CDR3 protein: ASIHRGADEQF
J gene: TRBJ2-3; V gene: TRBV10-3; CDR3 protein: AISESQGSTDTQY
J gene: TRBJ1-1; V gene: TRBV7-9; CDR3 protein: ASRETWGLREAF
J gene: TRBJ1-2; V gene: TRBV10-2; CDR3 protein: ASSRGAHYGYT
J gene: TRBJ2-7; V gene: TRBV3-1; CDR3 protein: ASSPGLAKQY
J gene: TRBJ1-1; V gene: TRBV12-3/TRBV12-4; CDR3 protein: ASSPPFRNTEAF
J gene: TRBJ1-1; V gene: TRBV7-2; CDR3 protein: ASTPGTENTEAF
J gene: TRBJ1-3; V gene: TRBV24-1; CDR3 protein: ATIKRSLHSGNTIY
J gene: TRBJ1-2; V gene: TRBV30; CDR3 protein: ALSLGYGYT
J gene: TRBJ2-5; V gene: TRBV5-1; CDR3 protein: ASSAEGTQY
J gene: TRBJ2-3; V gene: TRBV6-1; CDR3 protein: ASIRTSGRTSTDTQY
J gene: TRBJ2-1; V gene: TRBV12-3/TRBV12-4; CDR3 protein: ASSLARQGNEQF
J gene: TRBJ2-3; V gene: TRBV20-1; CDR3 protein: SATQSGGFTDTQY
J gene: TRBJ2-7; V gene: TRBV30; CDR3 protein: AWSQVQGVHEQY